The next 15 T cell receptor beta chains were all read from a single sample in a study of cytomegalovirus exposure and HLA in healthy donors (dated by TCRdb to the late 2010s). Library method: the immunoSEQ multiplex PCR assay. Sourced from immuneACCESS, this table was stored by TCRdb with only in-frame sequences that have V and J called. A share of the clones is absent; for the studies checked, an unresolved V gene accounts for under half, and the remainder has no known explanation. The sample table contains about 95,000 clones; only one count was recorded for roughly 85% of them. The ten biggest clones cover around 20% of the sample. What was sequenced was PBMCs. All receptors derive from a man aged 18 to 30 in good health and CMV-seropositive.

This chain links TRBV11-2 with TRBJ2-5; weak D call: TRBD1 (5 bases). The V end was cut by 5 bases, the J end by 4 bases, with 14 bases between. The germline V gene has CDR1 SGHAT and CDR2 FQNNGV. The CDR3 has 14 amino acids. The CDR3 bases are TGTGCCAGCAGCACAGGCCCAAGCATAGAGACCCAGTACTTC. This codes for CASSTGPSIETQYF.

The rearrangement links TRBV9 to TRBJ2-3, with TRBD2 matching over 8 bases. CDR1 and CDR2 (germline): SGDLS, YYNGEE. V was pared by 4 bases and J by 0 bases, with 10 bases of the junction left unmatched. CDR3 length equals 17 residues. CDR3 sequence (DNA): TGTGCCAGCAGCCCAGCTGCGACTAGCGTTAGCACAGATACGCAGTATTTT. Amino acid sequence: CASSPAATSVSTDTQYF.

V is TRBV30 and J is TRBJ2-7; D is unclear. CDR3 length: 12 amino acids. V was clipped by 2 bases and J by 3 bases, with 8 bases between them. Germline CDR1 and CDR2: GTSNPN and SVGIG (reference sequence). DNA for the CDR3: TGTGCCTGGAGTCCAGACAACTACGAGCAGTACTTC. This gives the protein CAWSPDNYEQYF.

The rearrangement links TRBV7-6 to TRBJ2-1, with D possibly TRBD2 on 6 matching bases. With 8 bases removed from V and 0 bases from J, the gap between germline ends came to 14 bases. CDR3 length: 15 residues. Germline CDR1 reads SGHVS; CDR2 reads FNYEAQ. Here the CDR3 DNA reads TGTGCCAGCTCCGAGTGGGAGGCCTCCTACAATGAGCAGTTCTTC. Its protein product is CASSEWEASYNEQFF.

J is TRBJ2-7 and V is TRBV6-1, with 10 bases fitting TRBD2. Losses at the gene ends were 3 bases for V and 7 bases for J; bases not matched to a gene: 9. The CDR3 length is 15 residues. The germline CDR1 and CDR2 sequences are MNHNS and SASEGT. The CDR3 here is CASSDSTSGIDEQYV. CDR3 DNA: TGTGCCAGCAGTGACAGTACTAGCGGGATCGATGAGCAGTACGTC.

This chain links TRBV28 with TRBJ2-3; D is undetermined. This CDR3 is built from 16 residues. The germline gives CDR1 MDHEN, CDR2 SYDVKM. V shed 2 bases and J shed 2 bases, with 14 bases lying between them. The CDR3 DNA follows: TGTGCCAGCAGTTTAAGAGGATATCCTGACACAGATACGCAGTATTTT. Translating gives CASSLRGYPDTDTQYF.

This clone appeared once. The chain couples TRBV11-2 to TRBJ2-7; D is possibly TRBD2 (6 bases). This CDR3 is 14 amino acids long. V was trimmed by 0 bases and J by 3 bases, leaving 9 bases between them. Germline V gives CDR1 SGHAT, CDR2 FQNNGV. Here the CDR3 reads CASSLDTSYYEQYF. CDR3 nucleotides: TGTGCCAGCAGCTTAGATACTAGCTACTACGAGCAGTACTTC.

V usage is TRBV4-2 and J usage is TRBJ1-1; D is possibly TRBD1 (5 bases). The CDR3 spans 14 residues. V lost 0 bases, J lost 6 bases, and 11 bases lay in between. From germline, CDR1 is LGHNA and CDR2 YNFKEQ. The CDR3 spells CASSQDVGGAEAFF. CDR3 DNA sequence: TGTGCCAGCAGCCAAGATGTTGGGGGGGCTGAAGCTTTCTTT.

V is TRBV6-5 and J is TRBJ1-1; D call uncertain. The CDR3 is made up of 11 amino acids. V was cut by 2 bases and J by 7 bases, with 5 bases left in between. Germline V gives CDR1 MNHEY, CDR2 SVGAGI. The CDR3 loop is CASSYRGEAFF. The CDR3 DNA sequence: TGTGCCAGCAGTTACCGGGGTGAAGCTTTCTTT.

The V and J genes are TRBV19 and TRBJ1-5; 7 nucleotides match TRBD1. CDR3 size: 16 residues. The germline V gene has CDR1 LNHDA and CDR2 SQIVND (reference sequence). With 3 bases clipped from V and 3 bases from J, the junction kept 8 bases outside the gene matches. The CDR3 reads CASSIHPTGNNQPQHF. The CDR3 nucleotides are TGTGCCAGTAGTATTCACCCGACAGGGAACAATCAGCCCCAGCATTTT.

The chain joins TRBV29-1 to TRBJ2-7; 8 bases match TRBD2. CDR1 is SQVTM and CDR2 is ANQGSEA in the germline V gene. This CDR3 is built from 13 residues. V lost 7 bases to trimming and J lost 0 bases; unmatched junction nucleotides: 5. The CDR3, as DNA: TGCAGCGCGAAAGCGGGGGACTCCTACGAGCAGTACTTC. Its translation: CSAKAGDSYEQYF.

V gene TRBV10-2 combines with J gene TRBJ2-5; 7 bases match TRBD1. Germline assignment: CDR1 WSHSY and CDR2 SAAADI. V dropped 5 bases and J dropped 0; count of bases not matched to a gene: 6. The CDR3 runs 15 residues. The DNA of the CDR3 is TGCGCCAGCAGTCCCGGGACAGCGTACCAAGAGACCCAGTACTTC. Encoded protein: CASSPGTAYQETQYF.

The chain carries TRBV2 and TRBJ2-1; 13 bases match TRBD2. The germline V gene encodes CDR1 SNHLY and CDR2 FYNNEI. The CDR3 is made up of 15 amino acids. Germline trimming cut 5 bases from V and 9 bases from J; bases unmatched to any gene: 7. The CDR3 protein is CASSKGLAGDVEQFF. The CDR3 nucleotides are TGTGCCAGCAGTAAAGGACTAGCGGGAGATGTTGAGCAGTTCTTC.

The DNA of the CDR3 is TGTGCCAGCAGTAAAGACAGGGGGCAGGCTAGCGGGTTCTCCTACGAGCAGTACTTC. Translated, it gives CASSKDRGQASGFSYEQYF. V usage is TRBV28 and J usage is TRBJ2-7; TRBD1 aligns across 10 bases. The V gene's germline CDR1 is MDHEN and CDR2 SYDVKM. The trim removed 5 bases at V and 0 bases at J, leaving 16 bases unmatched. The CDR3 contains 19 residues. The full variable domain, its missing parts supplied by reference TRBV28 and TRBJ2-7, is DVKVTQSSRYLVKRTGEKVFLECVQDMDHENMFWYRQDPGLGLRLIYFSYDVKMKEKGDIPEGYSVSREKKERFSLILESASTNQTSMYLCASSKDRGQASGFSYEQYFGPGTRLTVT.

This rearrangement joins TRBV4-1 to TRBJ2-7; 14 bases are a match to TRBD2. Trimming removed 2 bases from V and 4 bases from J; junction bases left unmatched: 4. The germline V gene has CDR1 MGHRA and CDR2 YSYEKL. The CDR3 runs 16 residues. CDR3 DNA: TGCGCCAGCAGCCAACCGGGACTAGCGGGAGCTTACGAGCAGTACTTC. Translation gives CASSQPGLAGAYEQYF.